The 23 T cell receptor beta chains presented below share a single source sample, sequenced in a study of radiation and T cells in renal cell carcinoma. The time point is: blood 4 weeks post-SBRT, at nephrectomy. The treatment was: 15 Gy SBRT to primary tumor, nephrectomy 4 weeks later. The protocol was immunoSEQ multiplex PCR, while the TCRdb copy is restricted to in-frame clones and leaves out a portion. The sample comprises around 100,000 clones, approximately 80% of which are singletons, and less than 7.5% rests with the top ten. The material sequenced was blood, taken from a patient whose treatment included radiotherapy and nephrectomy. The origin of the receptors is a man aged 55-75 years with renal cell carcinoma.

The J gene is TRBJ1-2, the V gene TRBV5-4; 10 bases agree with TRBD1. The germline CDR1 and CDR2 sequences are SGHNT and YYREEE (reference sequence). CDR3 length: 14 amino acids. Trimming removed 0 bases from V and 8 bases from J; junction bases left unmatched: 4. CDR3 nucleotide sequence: TGTGCCAGCAGCTTGGCCGGACAGGGGGACGGCTACACCTTC. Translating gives CASSLAGQGDGYTF.

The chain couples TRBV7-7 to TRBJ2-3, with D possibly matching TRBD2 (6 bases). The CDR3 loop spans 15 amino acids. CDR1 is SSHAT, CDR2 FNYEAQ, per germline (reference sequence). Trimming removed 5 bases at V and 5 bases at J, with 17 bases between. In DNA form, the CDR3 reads TGTGCCAGCAGCCAAGGGGTAGCGGCCCTAGATACGCAGTATTTT. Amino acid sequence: CASSQGVAALDTQYF.

The DNA of the CDR3 is TGTGCCAGCAGCGTAAGTCCCGCGGGACAGGGGGTCTGGCAGTACTTC. Protein: CASSVSPAGQGVWQYF. The J gene is TRBJ2-7, the V gene TRBV9; 11 positions agree with TRBD1. The germline V gene has CDR1 SGDLS and CDR2 YYNGEE. Unmatched junction bases numbered 12, after V lost 1 base and J lost 9 bases. The CDR3 totals 16 residues.

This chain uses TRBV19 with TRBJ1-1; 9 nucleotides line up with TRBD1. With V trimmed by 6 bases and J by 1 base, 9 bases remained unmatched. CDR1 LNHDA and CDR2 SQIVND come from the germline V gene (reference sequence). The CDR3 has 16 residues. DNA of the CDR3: TGTGCCAGTAGCCTTAGGACAGGGGATAGGAACACTGAAGCTTTCTTT. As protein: CASSLRTGDRNTEAFF.

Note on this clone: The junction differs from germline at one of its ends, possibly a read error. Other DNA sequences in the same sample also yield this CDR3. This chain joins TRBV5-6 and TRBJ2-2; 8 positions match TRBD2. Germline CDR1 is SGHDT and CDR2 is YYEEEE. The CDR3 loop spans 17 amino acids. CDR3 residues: CASSFMGVSGNTGELFF. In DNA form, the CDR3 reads TGTGCCAGCAGCTTTATGGGGGTTAGCGGGAACACCGGGGAGCTATTTTTT.

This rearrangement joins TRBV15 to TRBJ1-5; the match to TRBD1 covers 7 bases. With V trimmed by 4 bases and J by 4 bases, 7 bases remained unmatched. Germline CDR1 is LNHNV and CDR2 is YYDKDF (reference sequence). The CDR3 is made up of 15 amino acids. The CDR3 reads CATSTGTVLNQPQHF. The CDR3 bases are TGTGCCACCAGCACCGGGACAGTTCTGAATCAGCCCCAGCATTTT. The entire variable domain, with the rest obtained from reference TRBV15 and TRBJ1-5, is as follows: DAMVIQNPRYQVTQFGKPVTLSCSQTLNHNVMYWYQQKSSQAPKLLFHYYDKDFNNEADTPDNFQSRRPNTSFCFLDIRSPGLGDTAMYLCATSTGTVLNQPQHFGDGTRLSIL.

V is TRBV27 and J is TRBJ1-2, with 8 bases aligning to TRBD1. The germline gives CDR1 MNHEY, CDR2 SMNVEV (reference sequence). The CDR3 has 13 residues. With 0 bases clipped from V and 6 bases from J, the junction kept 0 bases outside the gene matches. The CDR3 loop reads CASSLSRGHGYTF. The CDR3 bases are TGTGCCAGCAGTTTATCCAGGGGGCATGGCTACACCTTC.

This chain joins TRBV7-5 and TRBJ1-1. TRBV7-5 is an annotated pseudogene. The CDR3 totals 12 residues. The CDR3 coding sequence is TGTGCCAGCAGCGCTCGTAACACTGAAGCTTTCTTT. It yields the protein CASSARNTEAFF.

DNA of the CDR3: TGTGCCATCAGTGGGGGCCCCGGGGGCCGGGAGACCCAGTACTTC. It translates to CAISGGPGGRETQYF. This chain uses TRBV10-3 with TRBJ2-5; D possibly matches TRBD1 or TRBD2 (6 bases each). Germline V gives CDR1 ENHRY, CDR2 SYGVKD. The CDR3 runs to 15 residues. V lost 4 bases and J 5 bases, leaving 17 bases between the germline ends.

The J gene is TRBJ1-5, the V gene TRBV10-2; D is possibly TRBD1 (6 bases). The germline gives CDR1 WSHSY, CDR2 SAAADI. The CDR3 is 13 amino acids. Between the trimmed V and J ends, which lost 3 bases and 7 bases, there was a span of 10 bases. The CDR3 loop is CASSEGGGQPQHF. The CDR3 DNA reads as TGCGCCAGCAGTGAAGGGGGGGGACAGCCCCAGCATTTT.

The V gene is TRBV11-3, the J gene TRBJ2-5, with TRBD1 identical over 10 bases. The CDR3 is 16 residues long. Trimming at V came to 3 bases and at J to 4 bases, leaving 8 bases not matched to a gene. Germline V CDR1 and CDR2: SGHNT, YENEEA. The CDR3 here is CASSFGQGEGGETQYF. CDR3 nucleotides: TGTGCCAGCAGCTTCGGACAGGGGGAAGGTGGAGAGACCCAGTACTTC.

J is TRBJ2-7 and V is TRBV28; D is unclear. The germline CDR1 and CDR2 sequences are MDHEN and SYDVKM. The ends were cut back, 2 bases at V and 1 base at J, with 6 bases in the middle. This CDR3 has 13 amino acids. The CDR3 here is CASSLQQSYEQYF. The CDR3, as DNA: TGTGCCAGCAGTTTACAGCAATCCTACGAGCAGTACTTC.

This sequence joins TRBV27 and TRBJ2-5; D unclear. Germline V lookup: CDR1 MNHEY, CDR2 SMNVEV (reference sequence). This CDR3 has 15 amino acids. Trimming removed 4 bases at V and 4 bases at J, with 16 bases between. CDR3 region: CASSSYPTGLETQYF. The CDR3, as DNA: TGTGCCAGCAGTTCGTACCCGACGGGTCTAGAGACCCAGTACTTC.

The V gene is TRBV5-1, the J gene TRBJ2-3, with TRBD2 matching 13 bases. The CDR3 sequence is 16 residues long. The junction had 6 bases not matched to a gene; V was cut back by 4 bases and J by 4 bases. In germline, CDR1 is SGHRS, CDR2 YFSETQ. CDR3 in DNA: TGCGCCAGCAGCCGCAGGACTAGCGGGAGCCCAGATACGCAGTATTTT. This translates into CASSRRTSGSPDTQYF.

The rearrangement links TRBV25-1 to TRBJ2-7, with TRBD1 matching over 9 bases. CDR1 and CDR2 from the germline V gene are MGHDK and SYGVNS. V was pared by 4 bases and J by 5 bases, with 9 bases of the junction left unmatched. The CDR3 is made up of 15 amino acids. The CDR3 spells CASSVTGTGSHEQYF. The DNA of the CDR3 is TGTGCCAGCAGTGTCACCGGGACAGGGAGCCACGAGCAGTACTTC.

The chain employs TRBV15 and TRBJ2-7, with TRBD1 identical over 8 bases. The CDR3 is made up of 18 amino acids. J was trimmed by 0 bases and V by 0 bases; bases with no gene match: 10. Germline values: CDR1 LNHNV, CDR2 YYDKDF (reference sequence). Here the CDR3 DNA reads TGTGCCACCAGCAGAGATCCTACCAGGGGGCCTCTCTCCTACGAGCAGTACTTC. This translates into CATSRDPTRGPLSYEQYF.

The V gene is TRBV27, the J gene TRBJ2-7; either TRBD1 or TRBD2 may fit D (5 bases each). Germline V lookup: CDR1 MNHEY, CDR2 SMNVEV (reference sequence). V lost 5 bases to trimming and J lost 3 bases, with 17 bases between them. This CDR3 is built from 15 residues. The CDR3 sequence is CASSPAGTRFYEQYF. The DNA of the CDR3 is TGTGCCAGCAGTCCAGCCGGGACCAGATTCTACGAGCAGTACTTC.

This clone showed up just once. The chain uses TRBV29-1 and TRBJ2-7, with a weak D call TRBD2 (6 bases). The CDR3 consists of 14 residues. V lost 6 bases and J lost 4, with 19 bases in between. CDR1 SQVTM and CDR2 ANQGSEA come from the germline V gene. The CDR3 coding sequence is TGCAGCGTGGGTTATACTAGCCTCCCTTACGAGCAGTACTTC. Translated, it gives CSVGYTSLPYEQYF.

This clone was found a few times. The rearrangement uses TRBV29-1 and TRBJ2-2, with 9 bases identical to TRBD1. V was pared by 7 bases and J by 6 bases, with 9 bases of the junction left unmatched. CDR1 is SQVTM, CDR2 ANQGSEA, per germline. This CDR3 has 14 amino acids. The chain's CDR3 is CSGRRDRDAGELFF. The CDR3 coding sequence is TGCAGCGGCCGCCGGGACAGGGACGCCGGGGAGCTGTTTTTT.

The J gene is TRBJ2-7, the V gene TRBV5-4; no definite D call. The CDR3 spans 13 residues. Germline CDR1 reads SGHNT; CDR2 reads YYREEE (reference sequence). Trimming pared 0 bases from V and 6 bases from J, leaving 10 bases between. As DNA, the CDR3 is TGTGCCAGCAGCTTGGAAGCGTCGTGCGAGCAGTACTTC. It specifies CASSLEASCEQYF. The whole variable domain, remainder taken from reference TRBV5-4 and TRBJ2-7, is ETGVTQSPTHLIKTRGQQVTLRCSSQSGHNTVSWYQQALGQGPQFIFQYYREEENGRGNFPPRFSGLQFPNYSSELNVNALELDDSALYLCASSLEASCEQYFGPGTRLTVT.

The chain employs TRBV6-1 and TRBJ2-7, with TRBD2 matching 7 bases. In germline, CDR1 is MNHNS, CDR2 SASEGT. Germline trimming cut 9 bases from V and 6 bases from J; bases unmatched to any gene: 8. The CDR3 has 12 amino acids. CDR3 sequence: CASSLLATEQYF. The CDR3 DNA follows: TGTGCCAGTTCCCTACTAGCGACCGAGCAGTACTTC.

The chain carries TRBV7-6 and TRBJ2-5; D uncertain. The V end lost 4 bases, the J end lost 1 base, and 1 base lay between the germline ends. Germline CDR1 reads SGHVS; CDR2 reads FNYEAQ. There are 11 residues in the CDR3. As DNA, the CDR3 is TGTGCCAGCAGCTCCCAAGAGACCCAGTACTTC. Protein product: CASSSQETQYF.

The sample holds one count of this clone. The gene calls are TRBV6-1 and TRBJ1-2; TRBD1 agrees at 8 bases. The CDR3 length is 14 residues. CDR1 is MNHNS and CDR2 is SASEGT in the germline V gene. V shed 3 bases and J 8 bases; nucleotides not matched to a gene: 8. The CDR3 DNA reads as TGTGCCAGCAGTGAGGGGCATGGACAGGGCGGCTACACCTTC. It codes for CASSEGHGQGGYTF.